The 25 T cell receptor beta chains below all came from one sample that was sequenced in a study of shared clonotypes between healthy human individuals. Profiled with immunoSEQ multiplex PCR; TCRdb holds only in-frame clones, not every one. Of more than 2,000,000 clones in the sample, approximately 93% were seen once. The sequenced material came from naive CD4+ T cells from PBMCs. Stated subset: CD45RA+ positively selected. These receptors all stem from a man aged 18 to 30 in good health. Some clones in this sample may be carry-over from other donors' samples.

V gene TRBV11-3 combines with J gene TRBJ2-5; 7 bases fit TRBD1. Germline assignment: CDR1 SGHNT and CDR2 YENEEA. The CDR3 runs 15 residues. Germline trimming cut 5 bases from V and 2 bases from J; bases unmatched to any gene: 8. The CDR3 sequence: CASSPRGQPQETQYF. CDR3 sequence (DNA): TGTGCCAGCAGCCCCCGGGGACAGCCACAAGAGACCCAGTACTTC.

This chain connects TRBV5-4 to TRBJ2-2, with 9 bases matching TRBD2. V lost 2 bases and J lost 4; bases outside the gene matches: 9. CDR3 size: 17 residues. Germline V lookup: CDR1 SGHNT, CDR2 YYREEE (reference sequence). In DNA, the CDR3 is TGTGCCAGCAGCTTTAACCCGGGACTAGCAAGCACCGGGGAGCTGTTTTTT. Protein sequence: CASSFNPGLASTGELFF.

The DNA for the CDR3 is TGTGCCAGCTCCCTCGGTGGGGGCCTGATGAACACTGAAGCTTTCTTT. It specifies CASSLGGGLMNTEAFF. The chain recombines TRBV18 with TRBJ1-1, with D possibly TRBD1 on 6 matching bases. The CDR3 spans 16 residues. V lost 6 bases and J lost 0, with 17 bases in between. Germline V gene sequence: CDR1 KGHSH, CDR2 LQKENI.

J is TRBJ1-4 and V is TRBV28; TRBD1 matches at 8 bases. Germline CDR1 is MDHEN and CDR2 is SYDVKM. The trim removed 3 bases at V and 5 bases at J, leaving 11 bases unmatched. CDR3 length: 17 residues. In DNA, the CDR3 is TGTGCCAGCAGTTTTATGCAGGGGGCGAATCCCAATGAAAAACTGTTTTTT. It yields the protein CASSFMQGANPNEKLFF.

This sequence joins TRBV7-2 and TRBJ1-2, with D possibly being TRBD1 (5 bases). Germline V CDR1 and CDR2: SGHTA, FQGNSA. Deletions cut 5 bases from V and 8 bases from J, with 15 bases between. The CDR3 spans 13 residues. CDR3 DNA: TGTGCCAGCAGCCAAGACAGCCGCATCGGCTACACCTTC. It is translated as CASSQDSRIGYTF. Using reference TRBV7-2 and TRBJ1-2 for the parts outside the CDR3, the full variable domain is GAGVSQSPSNKVTEKGKDVELRCDPISGHTALYWYRQSLGQGLEFLIYFQGNSAPDKSGLPSDRFSAERTGGSVSTLTIQRTQQEDSAVYLCASSQDSRIGYTFGSGTRLTVV.

This chain links TRBV5-4 with TRBJ2-3; possibly TRBD1 for D (6 bases). The CDR3 totals 15 residues. Trimming left V 4 bases short and J 0 bases short, with 12 bases between. Looked up from germline, CDR1 is SGHNT and CDR2 is YYREEE (reference sequence). The CDR3 sequence is CASSQRQASTDTQYF. The CDR3 region has the DNA TGTGCCAGCAGCCAACGACAGGCAAGCACAGATACGCAGTATTTT. Based on the CDR3 plus reference TRBV5-4 and TRBJ2-3, the full variable domain is ETGVTQSPTHLIKTRGQQVTLRCSSQSGHNTVSWYQQALGQGPQFIFQYYREEENGRGNFPPRFSGLQFPNYSSELNVNALELDDSALYLCASSQRQASTDTQYFGPGTRLTVL.

The chain uses TRBV15 and TRBJ1-4, with 7 bases identical to TRBD1. The CDR3 has 13 amino acids. The V segment lost 9 bases and the J segment 8 bases; nucleotides outside the gene matches: 9. Germline-derived CDR1 and CDR2 are LNHNV and YYDKDF (reference sequence). The CDR3 DNA reads TGTGCCACTGACAGGGCCCGCGGCGAAAAACTGTTTTTT. It translates to CATDRARGEKLFF. Together with reference TRBV15 and TRBJ1-4, the CDR3 gives the full variable domain: DAMVIQNPRYQVTQFGKPVTLSCSQTLNHNVMYWYQQKSSQAPKLLFHYYDKDFNNEADTPDNFQSRRPNTSFCFLDIRSPGLGDTAMYLCATDRARGEKLFFGSGTQLSVL.

This clone was seen more than once but under ten times. This sample also contains other DNA sequences that code for the same CDR3. The rearrangement uses TRBV20-1 and TRBJ1-1; D not resolved. V dropped 2 bases and J dropped 5 bases, with 6 bases sitting between them. Germline V gene data show CDR1 as DFQATT and CDR2 as SNEGSKA (reference sequence). CDR3 length equals 11 residues. The CDR3 DNA sequence: TGCAGTGCTAGACGGAGGACTGAAGCTTTCTTT. It is translated as CSARRRTEAFF.

The chain links TRBV5-5 to TRBJ2-1, with D unclear. Germline V gives CDR1 SGHKS, CDR2 YYEKEE (reference sequence). This CDR3 region has 15 residues. V was clipped by 0 bases and J by 2 bases, with 9 bases between them. The CDR3 region is CASSLGPGTYNEQFF. CDR3 nucleotide sequence: TGTGCCAGCAGCTTGGGTCCTGGAACCTACAATGAGCAGTTCTTC.

This rearrangement joins TRBV7-8 to TRBJ2-7; TRBD1 matches at 7 bases. The CDR3 sequence is 13 residues long. CDR1 SGHVS and CDR2 FQNEAQ come from the germline V gene. V lost 3 bases to trimming and J lost 6 bases; unmatched junction nucleotides: 5. In DNA, the CDR3 is TGTGCCAGCAGCTTTTCCCGACAGGGCGAGCAGTACTTC. Protein: CASSFSRQGEQYF.

On this clone itself: Other nucleotide sequences from this sample produce the same CDR3. The chain employs TRBV28 and TRBJ2-7; possibly TRBD1 or TRBD2 for D (6 bases each). Germline V gene data show CDR1 as MDHEN and CDR2 as SYDVKM. The CDR3 spans 12 residues. The ends were cut back, 3 bases at V and 5 bases at J, with 8 bases in the middle. CDR3 protein: CASSLGGHEQYF. CDR3 DNA sequence: TGTGCCAGCAGTTTGGGGGGCCACGAGCAGTACTTC.

The chain couples TRBV19 to TRBJ2-7, with 8 bases lining up with TRBD1. Germline V gives CDR1 LNHDA, CDR2 SQIVND (reference sequence). The CDR3 covers 15 residues. V lost 6 bases to trimming and J lost 3 bases; unmatched junction nucleotides: 10. This chain's CDR3 is CASSPRTGTLYEQYF. The CDR3 DNA follows: TGTGCCAGTAGCCCCCGGACAGGGACACTCTACGAGCAGTACTTC.

The V call is TRBV25-1, the J call TRBJ2-2; the match to TRBD2 covers 9 bases. This CDR3 has 17 amino acids. Germline assignment: CDR1 MGHDK and CDR2 SYGVNS. Losses at the gene ends were 4 bases for V and 7 bases for J; bases not matched to a gene: 13. The CDR3 loop is CASSGASGLALDGELFF. The CDR3 DNA sequence: TGTGCCAGCAGTGGAGCCTCGGGACTAGCTTTGGACGGGGAGCTGTTTTTT.

The chain combines TRBV7-2 with TRBJ2-5, with 8 bases aligning to TRBD2. Germline-derived CDR1 and CDR2 are SGHTA and FQGNSA. CDR3 length: 14 residues. Trimming cost V 2 bases and J 5 bases; bases outside gene matches: 4. CDR3 amino acids: CASSLTAGVETQYF. The CDR3 bases are TGTGCCAGCAGCTTAACAGCGGGAGTGGAGACCCAGTACTTC.

This chain connects TRBV2 to TRBJ1-1; perhaps TRBD1 as D (5 bases). CDR3 length equals 15 residues. Germline V lookup: CDR1 SNHLY, CDR2 FYNNEI. Trimming cost V 5 bases and J 6 bases, with 19 bases left between them. This CDR3 is CASSPSRGEGSEAFF. Here the CDR3 DNA reads TGTGCCAGCAGTCCATCCCGCGGAGAGGGGTCTGAAGCTTTCTTT.

The chain links TRBV7-3 to TRBJ1-1; D is unresolved. V was pared by 2 bases and J by 6 bases, with 13 bases between. In germline, CDR1 is SGHTA, CDR2 FQGTGA. This CDR3 has 14 amino acids. The CDR3 DNA follows: TGTGCCAGCAGCTTATTGCCGGTGCAAGCTGAAGCTTTCTTT. Translation: CASSLLPVQAEAFF. Full variable domain (rest looked up from reference TRBV7-3 and TRBJ1-1): GAGVSQTPSNKVTEKGKYVELRCDPISGHTALYWYRQSLGQGPEFLIYFQGTGAADDSGLPNDRFFAVRPEGSVSTLKIQRTERGDSAVYLCASSLLPVQAEAFFGQGTRLTVV.

The chain joins TRBV15 to TRBJ1-2; D is unresolved. The CDR3 spans 13 residues. CDR1 and CDR2 from the germline V gene are LNHNV and YYDKDF (reference sequence). V lost 0 bases and J lost 8, with 10 bases in between. CDR3 sequence reads: CATSRDLGFGYTF. The CDR3 nucleotides read TGTGCCACCAGCAGAGATCTCGGCTTCGGCTACACCTTC. Combining the CDR3 with reference TRBV15 and TRBJ1-2 gives the whole variable domain DAMVIQNPRYQVTQFGKPVTLSCSQTLNHNVMYWYQQKSSQAPKLLFHYYDKDFNNEADTPDNFQSRRPNTSFCFLDIRSPGLGDTAMYLCATSRDLGFGYTFGSGTRLTVV.

In the case of this clone: The same CDR3 is also encoded by other DNA sequences in this sample. J is TRBJ1-1 and V is TRBV5-4; D is undetermined. Germline V gene lookup returns CDR1 SGHNT and CDR2 YYREEE (reference sequence). CDR3 size: 14 residues. V dropped 2 bases and J dropped 0 bases, with 8 bases sitting between them. CDR3: CASSFGGLNTEAFF. Written as DNA, the CDR3 is TGTGCCAGCAGCTTCGGAGGCCTGAACACTGAAGCTTTCTTT.

The CDR3 DNA follows: TGTGCCAGCTCACCGGTAGGGACTTTTTCCCCGAGCTCTGGAAACACCATATATTTT. Translation: CASSPVGTFSPSSGNTIYF. The J gene is TRBJ1-3, the V gene TRBV18, with D possibly being TRBD1 (5 bases). Germline CDR1 reads KGHSH; CDR2 reads LQKENI. This CDR3 is 19 amino acids long. Between the trimmed V and J ends, which lost 3 bases and 0 bases, there was a span of 21 bases.

As concerns this clone: This specimen includes other DNA sequences encoding the same CDR3. The CDR3: CASSITGNTEAFF. The CDR3 DNA sequence: TGTGCCAGTAGTATCACCGGGAACACTGAAGCTTTCTTT. J is TRBJ1-1 and V is TRBV19; D ambiguous. CDR3 length: 13 amino acids. V was cut by 3 bases and J by 1 base, with 6 bases left in between. Germline V lookup: CDR1 LNHDA, CDR2 SQIVND (reference sequence).

The gene calls are TRBV5-6 and TRBJ1-1, with D unresolved. The CDR3 contains 13 residues. Between the trimmed V and J ends, which lost 3 bases and 3 bases, there was a span of 9 bases. Germline CDR1 and CDR2: SGHDT and YYEEEE. The CDR3 bases are TGTGCCAGCAGCTCCGGACGTTACACTGAAGCTTTCTTT. Amino acids: CASSSGRYTEAFF.

The rearrangement links TRBV4-1 to TRBJ2-1; D might be TRBD1 or TRBD2, each matching 5 bases. The CDR3 runs 14 residues. Trimming cost V 1 base and J 8 bases, with 12 bases left between them. Germline CDR1 MGHRA, CDR2 YSYEKL. The DNA for the CDR3 is TGCGCCAGCAGCCAAGTGGCAGGGAGAGATGAGCAGTTCTTC. It encodes CASSQVAGRDEQFF.

The chain carries TRBV4-1 and TRBJ1-2; 8 bases map to TRBD1. The V segment lost 3 bases and the J segment 13 bases; nucleotides outside the gene matches: 13. Germline CDR1 reads MGHRA; CDR2 reads YSYEKL. The CDR3 is 14 residues long. CDR3 sequence (DNA): TGCGCCAGCAGCCAGTTTCTCAGGGGGCCCCTCCGCACCTTC. Translated: CASSQFLRGPLRTF.

V is TRBV5-1 and J is TRBJ1-3; possible D gene TRBD1, 5 bases. CDR3 size: 17 residues. Germline V gene lookup returns CDR1 SGHRS and CDR2 YFSETQ. V was cut by 2 bases and J by 2 bases, with 17 bases left in between. The CDR3 reads CASSLAPGPAAGNTIYF. The CDR3 bases are TGCGCCAGCAGCTTAGCACCGGGACCTGCGGCTGGAAACACCATATATTTT.

The gene calls are TRBV21-1 and TRBJ2-1; TRBD2 is taken as the D call from the table, unchecked against the DNA. TRBV21-1 is termed a pseudogene. The CDR3 covers 14 residues. DNA for the CDR3: TGTACGACCCCTCCTAGCCCTACCTTCAATGAGCAGTTCTTC. As protein: CTTPPSPTFNEQFF.